Included here is one TCR beta chain sequence, with context. PCR was performed using 60 Vbeta and 13 Jbeta primers. Produced via immunoSEQ multiplex PCR; TCRdb's table is partial and in-frame only. The sample consists of some 150,000 clones, 80% to 90% of them appearing once. This entry belongs to a study of cytomegalovirus exposure and HLA in healthy donors. Germline V gene data show CDR1 as MDHEN and CDR2 as SYDVKM. V was clipped by 5 bases and J by 0 bases, with 14 bases between them. This CDR3 comprises 16 residues. This chain joins TRBV28 and TRBJ2-1, with D maybe TRBD1 (5 bases). The source is a woman between 18 and 30 years old in good health and CMV-seropositive. Material for sequencing was PBMCs. The CDR3, as DNA: TGTGCCAGCAGTCCCCGCACAGGAAGCTCCTACAATGAGCAGTTCTTC. As protein: CASSPRTGSSYNEQFF.